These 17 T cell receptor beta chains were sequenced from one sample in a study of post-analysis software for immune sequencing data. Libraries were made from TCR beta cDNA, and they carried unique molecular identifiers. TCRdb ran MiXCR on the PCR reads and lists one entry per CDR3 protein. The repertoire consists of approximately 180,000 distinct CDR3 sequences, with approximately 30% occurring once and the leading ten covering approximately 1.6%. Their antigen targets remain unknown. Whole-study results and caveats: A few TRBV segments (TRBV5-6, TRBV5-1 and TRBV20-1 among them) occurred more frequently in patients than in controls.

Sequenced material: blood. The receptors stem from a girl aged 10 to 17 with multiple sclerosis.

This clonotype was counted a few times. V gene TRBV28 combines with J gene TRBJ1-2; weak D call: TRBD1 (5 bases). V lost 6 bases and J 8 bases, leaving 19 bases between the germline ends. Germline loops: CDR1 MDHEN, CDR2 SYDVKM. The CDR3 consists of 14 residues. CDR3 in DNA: TGTGCCAGCAGCCCGGGGGGGACTAAGGAAGGCTACACCTTC. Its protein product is CASSPGGTKEGYTF.

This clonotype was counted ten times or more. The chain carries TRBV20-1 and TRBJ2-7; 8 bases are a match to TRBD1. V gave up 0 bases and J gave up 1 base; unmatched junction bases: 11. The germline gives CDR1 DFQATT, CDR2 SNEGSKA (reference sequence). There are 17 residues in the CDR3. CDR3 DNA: TGCAGTGCTAGAGATAGAGGACAGGGCACCCTGTCCTACGAGCAGTACTTC. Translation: CSARDRGQGTLSYEQYF.

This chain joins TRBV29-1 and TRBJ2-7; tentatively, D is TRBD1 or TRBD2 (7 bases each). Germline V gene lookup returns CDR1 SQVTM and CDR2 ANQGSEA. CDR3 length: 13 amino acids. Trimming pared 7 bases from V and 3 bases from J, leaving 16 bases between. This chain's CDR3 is CSARGLADYEQYF. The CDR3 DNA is TGCAGCGCTAGGGGGCTAGCGGACTACGAGCAGTACTTC.

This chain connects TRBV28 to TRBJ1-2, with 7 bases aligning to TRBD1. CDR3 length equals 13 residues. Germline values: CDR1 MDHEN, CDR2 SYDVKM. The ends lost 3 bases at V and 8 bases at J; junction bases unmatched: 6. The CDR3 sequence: CASSLGTDQGYTF. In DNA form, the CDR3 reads TGTGCCAGCAGTTTGGGGACAGATCAGGGCTACACCTTC.

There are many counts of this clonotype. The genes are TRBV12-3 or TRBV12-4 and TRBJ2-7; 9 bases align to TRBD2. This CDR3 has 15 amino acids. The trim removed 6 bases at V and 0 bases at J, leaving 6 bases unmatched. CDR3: CASSGSGSRSYEQYF. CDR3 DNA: TGTGCCAGCAGCGGTAGCGGGAGTCGCTCCTACGAGCAGTACTTC.

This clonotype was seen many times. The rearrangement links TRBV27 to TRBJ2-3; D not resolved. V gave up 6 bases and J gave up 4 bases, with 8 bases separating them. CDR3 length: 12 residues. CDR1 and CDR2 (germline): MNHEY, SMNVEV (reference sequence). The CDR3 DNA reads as TGTGCCAGCAGCTTGGGATCAGATACGCAGTATTTT. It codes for CASSLGSDTQYF.

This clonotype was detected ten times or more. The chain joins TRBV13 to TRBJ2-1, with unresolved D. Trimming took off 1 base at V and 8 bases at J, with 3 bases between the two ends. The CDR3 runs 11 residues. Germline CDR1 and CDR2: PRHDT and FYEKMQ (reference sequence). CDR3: CASSLVDEQFF. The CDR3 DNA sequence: TGTGCCAGCAGCTTAGTTGATGAGCAGTTCTTC.

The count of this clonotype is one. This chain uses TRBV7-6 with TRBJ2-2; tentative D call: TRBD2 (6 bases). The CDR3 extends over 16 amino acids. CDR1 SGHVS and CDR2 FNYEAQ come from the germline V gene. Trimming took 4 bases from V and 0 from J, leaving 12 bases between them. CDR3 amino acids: CASSSTGGTNTGELFF. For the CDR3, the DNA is TGTGCCAGCAGCTCGACCGGGGGTACGAACACCGGGGAGCTGTTTTTT.

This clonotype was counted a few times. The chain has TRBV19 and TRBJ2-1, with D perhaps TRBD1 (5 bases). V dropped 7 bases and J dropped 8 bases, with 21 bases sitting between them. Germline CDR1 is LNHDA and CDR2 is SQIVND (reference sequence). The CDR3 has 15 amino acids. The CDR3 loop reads CASTPRQGLRDEQFF. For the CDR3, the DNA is TGTGCCAGTACCCCCCGCCAGGGCCTCCGAGATGAGCAGTTCTTC.

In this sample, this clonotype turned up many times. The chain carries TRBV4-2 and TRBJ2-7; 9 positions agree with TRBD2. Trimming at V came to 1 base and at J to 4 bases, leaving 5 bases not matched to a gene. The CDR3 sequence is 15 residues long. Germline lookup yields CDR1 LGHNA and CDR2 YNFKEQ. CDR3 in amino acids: CASSQGLTSGYEQYF. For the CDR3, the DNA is TGTGCCAGCAGCCAAGGGCTGACTAGCGGTTACGAGCAGTACTTC.

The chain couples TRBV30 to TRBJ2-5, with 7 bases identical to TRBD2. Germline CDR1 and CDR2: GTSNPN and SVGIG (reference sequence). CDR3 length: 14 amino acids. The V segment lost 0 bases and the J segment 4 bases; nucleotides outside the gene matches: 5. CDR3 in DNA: TGTGCCTGGAGTGTACCCCCGGGGGGAGAGACCCAGTACTTC. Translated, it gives CAWSVPPGGETQYF.

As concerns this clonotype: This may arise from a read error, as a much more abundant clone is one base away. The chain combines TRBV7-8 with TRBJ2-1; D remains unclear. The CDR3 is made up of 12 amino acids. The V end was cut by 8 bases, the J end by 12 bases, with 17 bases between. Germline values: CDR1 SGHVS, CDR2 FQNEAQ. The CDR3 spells CASSKWDVGQFF. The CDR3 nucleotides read TGTGCCAGCTCAAAATGGGATGTGGGGCAGTTCTTC.

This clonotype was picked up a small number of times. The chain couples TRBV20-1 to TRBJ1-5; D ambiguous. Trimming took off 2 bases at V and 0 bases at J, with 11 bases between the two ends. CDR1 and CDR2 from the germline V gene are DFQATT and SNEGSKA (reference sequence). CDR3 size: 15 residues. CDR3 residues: CSARRGASSNQPQHF. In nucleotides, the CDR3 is TGCAGTGCTAGACGAGGAGCCTCTAGCAATCAGCCCCAGCATTTT.

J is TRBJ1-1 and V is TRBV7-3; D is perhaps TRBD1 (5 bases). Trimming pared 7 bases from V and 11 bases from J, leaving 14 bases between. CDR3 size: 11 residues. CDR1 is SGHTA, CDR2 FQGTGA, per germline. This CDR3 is CASNSGPWAFF. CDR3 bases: TGTGCCAGCAACTCGGGACCCTGGGCTTTCTTT.

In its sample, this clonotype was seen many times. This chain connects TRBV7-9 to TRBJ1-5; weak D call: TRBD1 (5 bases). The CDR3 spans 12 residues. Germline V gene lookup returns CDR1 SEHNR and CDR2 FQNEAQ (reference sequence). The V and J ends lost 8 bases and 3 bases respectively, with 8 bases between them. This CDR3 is CASGGYNQPQHF. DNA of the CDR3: TGTGCCAGCGGGGGTTACAATCAGCCCCAGCATTTT.

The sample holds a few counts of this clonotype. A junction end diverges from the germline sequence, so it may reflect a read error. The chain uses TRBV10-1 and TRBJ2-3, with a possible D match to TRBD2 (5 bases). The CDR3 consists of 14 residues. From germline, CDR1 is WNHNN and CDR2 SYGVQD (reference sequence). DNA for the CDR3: TGCGCCGGCAGTGATCGATCGGAGGAAGATACGCAGTATTTT. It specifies CAGSDRSEEDTQYF.

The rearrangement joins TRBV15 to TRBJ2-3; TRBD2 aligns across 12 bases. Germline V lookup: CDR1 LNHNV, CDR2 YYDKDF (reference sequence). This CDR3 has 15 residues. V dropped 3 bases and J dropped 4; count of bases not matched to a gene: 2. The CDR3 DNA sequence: TGTGCCACCAGCAGTCTAGCGGGAGGGCCAGATACGCAGTATTTT. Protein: CATSSLAGGPDTQYF. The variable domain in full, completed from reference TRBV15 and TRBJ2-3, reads DAMVIQNPRYQVTQFGKPVTLSCSQTLNHNVMYWYQQKSSQAPKLLFHYYDKDFNNEADTPDNFQSRRPNTSFCFLDIRSPGLGDTAMYLCATSSLAGGPDTQYFGPGTRLTVL.